These 2 T cell receptor beta chains share one sample of origin, sequenced in a study of shared clonotypes between healthy human individuals. CD45RO-negative cells were positively selected for CCR7, leaving out terminally differentiated effector memory CD45RA+ cells. TCRdb's table, derived via immunoSEQ multiplex PCR, lists solely in-frame clones and lacks some. The sample holds 1.5 million to 2.5 million clones, about 95% seen once. Material: naive CD8+ T cells sorted from blood. These receptors came from a man aged 18-30 years in good health.

The V gene is TRBV4-1, the J gene TRBJ2-7; unclear D gene. Trimming took 1 base from V and 6 from J, leaving 10 bases between them. Per germline, CDR1 MGHRA and CDR2 YSYEKL. The CDR3 is 13 residues long. The CDR3 reads CASSQAARFEQYF. For the CDR3, the DNA is TGCGCCAGCAGCCAAGCCGCACGTTTCGAGCAGTACTTC.

V is TRBV7-9 and J is TRBJ1-4; TRBD1 is a possible D gene (5 bases). CDR3 length: 17 residues. Trimming removed 1 base at V and 8 bases at J, with 20 bases between. Germline V gene data show CDR1 as SEHNR and CDR2 as FQNEAQ (reference sequence). CDR3 amino acids: CASSLVGIGRGEEKLFF. For the CDR3, the DNA is TGTGCCAGCAGCTTAGTTGGAATTGGACGAGGGGAAGAAAAACTGTTTTTT. The variable domain in full, completed from reference TRBV7-9 and TRBJ1-4, reads DTGVSQNPRHKITKRGQNVTFRCDPISEHNRLYWYRQTLGQGPEFLTYFQNEAQLEKSRLLSDRFSAERPKGSFSTLEIQRTEQGDSAMYLCASSLVGIGRGEEKLFFGSGTQLSVL.